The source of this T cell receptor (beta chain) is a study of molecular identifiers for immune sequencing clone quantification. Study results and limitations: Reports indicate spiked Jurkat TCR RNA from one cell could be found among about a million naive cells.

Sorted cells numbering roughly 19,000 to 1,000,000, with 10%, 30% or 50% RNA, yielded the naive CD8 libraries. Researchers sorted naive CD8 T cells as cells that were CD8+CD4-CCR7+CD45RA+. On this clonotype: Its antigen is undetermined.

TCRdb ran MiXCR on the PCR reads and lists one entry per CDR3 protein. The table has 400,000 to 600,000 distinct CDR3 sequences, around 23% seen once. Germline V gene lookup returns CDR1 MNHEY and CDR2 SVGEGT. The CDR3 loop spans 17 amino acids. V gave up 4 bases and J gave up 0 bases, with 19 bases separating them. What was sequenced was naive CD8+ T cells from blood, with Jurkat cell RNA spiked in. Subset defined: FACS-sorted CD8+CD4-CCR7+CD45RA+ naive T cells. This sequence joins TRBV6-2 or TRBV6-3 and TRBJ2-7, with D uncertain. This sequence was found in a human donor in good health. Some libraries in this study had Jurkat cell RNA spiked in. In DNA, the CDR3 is TGTGCCAGCAGTTCCGAGTCTGGCAGCTACTTCTCCTACGAGCAGTACTTC. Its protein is CASSSESGSYFSYEQYF.